This TCR beta chain was profiled in a study of cytomegalovirus exposure and HLA in healthy donors. At the level of the study: Early release data held 85 million or so unique TCRs from HLA-typed donors.

Concerning this clone itself: Its target is unknown.

PCR employed 60 Vbeta and 13 Jbeta primers. Method: immunoSEQ multiplex PCR; TCRdb's copy keeps in-frame clones and lacks some. The sample includes about 170,000 clones, around 80% of them seen just once. The CDR3 contains 15 residues. V was shortened by 4 bases and J by 2 bases, with 10 bases between the two germline ends. The germline V gene encodes CDR1 SGHRS and CDR2 YFSETQ. Study-wide findings and caveats: Exclusion as indistinguishable affected some V segments, including TRBV6-2 and TRBV6-3. Association of 16,951 TCR beta sequences with HLA alleles was found at 0.05 false discovery rate in a later analysis. TCR beta V segments were, for the most part, productive about 87% or about 30% of the time in an earlier analysis.

The V call is TRBV5-1, the J call TRBJ2-6; possibly TRBD2 for D (6 bases). This sequence originates from a young woman in good health and CMV-seropositive. Input material: PBMCs. CDR3 sequence reads: CASSPPGAGANVLTF. The CDR3 DNA reads as TGCGCCAGCAGCCCCCCGGGAGCTGGGGCCAACGTCCTGACTTTC.